Shown below are 18 T cell receptor beta chains from a single sample sequenced in a study of Ad26.COV2.S vaccination and SARS-CoV-2 variants. Profiling relied on immunoSEQ multiplex PCR, and the TCRdb table lists in-frame clones only, not all of them. The sample yields 410,000 or so clones, approximately 90% seen once. Treatment reported: about 20 received Ad26.COV2.S at low or high dose, single or two shots; roughly 5 received placebo; per-sample allocation not given. Sampling happened 63 days after the first vaccine or placebo injection. This specimen consisted of peripheral blood, obtained in a trial of Ad26.COV2.S vaccine versus placebo. The receptors derive from a person between 18 and 60 years old who received the Ad26.COV2.S COVID-19 vaccine or a placebo.

CDR3 sequence reads: CASSPPGLSGEKLFF. CDR3 in DNA: TGTGCCAGCTCACCCCCGGGACTCAGTGGAGAAAAACTGTTTTTT. The chain uses TRBV18 and TRBJ1-4; a weak D match, TRBD1 (5 bases). Germline V lookup: CDR1 KGHSH, CDR2 LQKENI. The V end lost 3 bases, the J end lost 8 bases, and 16 bases lay between the germline ends. The CDR3 totals 15 residues.

The chain links TRBV19 to TRBJ2-3; D is undetermined. V was trimmed by 7 bases and J by 4 bases, leaving 15 bases between them. Germline CDR1 LNHDA, CDR2 SQIVND (reference sequence). The CDR3 has 14 residues. The CDR3 coding sequence is TGTGCCAGTACCCCTAATCTAGGATCAGATACGCAGTATTTT. Protein: CASTPNLGSDTQYF.

The chain carries TRBV13 and TRBJ1-2; D gene ambiguous. This CDR3 spans 13 amino acids. Deletions cut 5 bases from V and 6 bases from J, with 13 bases between. Germline assignment: CDR1 PRHDT and CDR2 FYEKMQ (reference sequence). The CDR3 loop reads CASSDLGDHGYTF. CDR3 DNA: TGTGCCAGCAGCGACCTGGGTGACCATGGCTACACCTTC.

This chain connects TRBV6-5 to TRBJ1-2; D is perhaps TRBD1 (5 bases). V shed 2 bases and J shed 7 bases, with 11 bases lying between them. The CDR3 extends over 13 amino acids. From germline, CDR1 is MNHEY and CDR2 SVGAGI. The CDR3 DNA sequence: TGTGCCAGCAGTTACGGCAGGGTGGGTGGCTACACCTTC. Protein: CASSYGRVGGYTF.

The CDR3 DNA reads as TGTGCCAGCAGGCCCACGCGGGGCACTGAAGCTTTCTTT. Translating it yields CASRPTRGTEAFF. This chain joins TRBV7-9 and TRBJ1-1; no clear D. Trimming shortened V by 6 bases and J by 4 bases, and 12 bases separated the two germline ends. The CDR3 extends over 13 amino acids. Germline V CDR1 and CDR2: SEHNR, FQNEAQ (reference sequence).

The chain uses TRBV4-3 and TRBJ2-7, with 7 bases aligning to TRBD1. The CDR3 consists of 16 residues. J gave up 4 bases and V 1 base, and 10 bases lay outside the gene matches. Looked up from germline, CDR1 is LGHNA and CDR2 is YSLEER. In DNA, the CDR3 is TGCGCCAGCAGCCAAGCCCCGACAGGGAAAAGGTACGAGCAGTACTTC. Protein: CASSQAPTGKRYEQYF.

The V gene is TRBV15, the J gene TRBJ1-5; 8 positions match TRBD1. Germline V lookup: CDR1 LNHNV, CDR2 YYDKDF (reference sequence). V lost 0 bases to trimming and J lost 7 bases; unmatched junction nucleotides: 5. The CDR3 is made up of 15 amino acids. As DNA, the CDR3 is TGTGCCACCAGCAGAGATCAGGGGGCGCGGCAGCCCCAGCATTTT. This translates into CATSRDQGARQPQHF.

J is TRBJ2-1 and V is TRBV5-1, with 8 bases identical to TRBD2. The length of the CDR3 is 15 residues. Trimming took 0 bases from V and 8 from J; bases not matched to a gene: 7. Germline CDR1 reads SGHRS; CDR2 reads YFSETQ. The CDR3 spells CASSLVRTSMHEQFF. CDR3 in DNA: TGCGCCAGCAGCTTGGTGCGGACTAGCATGCATGAGCAGTTCTTC.

V usage is TRBV4-1 and J usage is TRBJ1-4; 7 nucleotides line up with TRBD1. This CDR3 is 15 amino acids long. Germline V gene data show CDR1 as MGHRA and CDR2 as YSYEKL. Unmatched junction bases numbered 6, after V lost 4 bases and J lost 4 bases. The CDR3 DNA reads as TGCGCCAGCAGCCCACGGGACAGTCGTAATGAAAAACTGTTTTTT. This sequence encodes CASSPRDSRNEKLFF.

The V call is TRBV5-1, the J call TRBJ2-5; 9 positions match TRBD2. V trimming: 4 bases; J trimming: 4 bases; junction bases outside the gene matches: 17. CDR1 and CDR2 from the germline V gene are SGHRS and YFSETQ. The CDR3 consists of 18 residues. CDR3 in DNA: TGCGCCAGCAGCCCGGGACTTAGCGGGGGCCAATTACGAGAGACCCAGTACTTC. It codes for CASSPGLSGGQLRETQYF. Full variable domain (missing parts from reference TRBV5-1 and TRBJ2-5): KAGVTQTPRYLIKTRGQQVTLSCSPISGHRSVSWYQQTPGQGLQFLFEYFSETQRNKGNFPGRFSGRQFSNSRSEMNVSTLELGDSALYLCASSPGLSGGQLRETQYFGPGTRLLVL.

The J gene is TRBJ2-2, the V gene TRBV11-2; possibly TRBD2 for D (7 bases). The V end lost 3 bases, the J end lost 3 bases, and 14 bases lay between the germline ends. CDR1 is SGHAT, CDR2 FQNNGV, per germline. This CDR3 spans 16 amino acids. CDR3 sequence: CASSFRGAEYTGELFF. In DNA form, the CDR3 reads TGTGCCAGCAGCTTTCGGGGGGCCGAGTACACCGGGGAGCTGTTTTTT. The variable domain in full, with the rest retrieved from reference TRBV11-2 and TRBJ2-2, is EAGVAQSPRYKIIEKRQSVAFWCNPISGHATLYWYQQILGQGPKLLIQFQNNGVVDDSQLPKDRFSAERLKGVDSTLKIQPAKLEDSAVYLCASSFRGAEYTGELFFGEGSRLTVL.

This clone came up a few times. This chain connects TRBV28 to TRBJ2-7, with 7 bases that match TRBD1. Germline loops: CDR1 MDHEN, CDR2 SYDVKM. This CDR3 is 14 amino acids long. With 3 bases clipped from V and 5 bases from J, the junction kept 7 bases outside the gene matches. CDR3 loop: CASSFSRGHNEQYF. The CDR3, as DNA: TGTGCCAGCAGTTTTTCGAGGGGGCATAACGAGCAGTACTTC.

The genes are TRBV11-2 and TRBJ1-4, with 9 bases aligning to TRBD1. V lost 4 bases, J lost 6 bases, and 3 bases stayed unmatched. Germline V gene data show CDR1 as SGHAT and CDR2 as FQNNGV. The CDR3 runs 14 residues. This CDR3 reads CASSWTGVDEKLFF. For the CDR3, the DNA is TGTGCCAGCAGCTGGACAGGGGTGGATGAAAAACTGTTTTTT.

The chain uses TRBV4-3 and TRBJ2-1; D may be TRBD1 or TRBD2 (5 bases each). The CDR3 length is 15 residues. Per the germline V gene, CDR1 is LGHNA and CDR2 is YSLEER. Between the trimmed V and J ends, which lost 4 bases and 5 bases, there was a span of 15 bases. CDR3 residues: CASSPLPGLNNEQFF. CDR3 coding DNA: TGCGCCAGCAGCCCACTCCCGGGGCTAAACAATGAGCAGTTCTTC.

The count of this clone is one. V and J are TRBV12-5 and TRBJ2-7; 7 bases match TRBD1. Germline-derived CDR1 and CDR2 are LGHNT and FRNRAP. The CDR3 consists of 14 residues. Losses at the gene ends were 6 bases for V and 3 bases for J; bases not matched to a gene: 8. The CDR3 here is CASGSGGENYEQYF. The CDR3 nucleotides are TGTGCTAGTGGCTCAGGGGGAGAGAACTACGAGCAGTACTTC.

J is TRBJ2-6 and V is TRBV7-6; D not certain. The CDR3 covers 18 residues. Trimming took off 5 bases at V and 1 base at J, with 18 bases between the two ends. CDR1 is SGHVS, CDR2 FNYEAQ, per germline. The CDR3 region is CASSQGNTYPSGANVLTF. The CDR3 DNA reads as TGTGCCAGCAGCCAAGGGAATACCTATCCTTCTGGGGCCAACGTCCTGACTTTC.

The chain joins TRBV2 to TRBJ1-2, with D possibly TRBD1 on 5 matching bases. CDR3 length: 14 residues. CDR1 and CDR2 (germline): SNHLY, FYNNEI. Between the trimmed V and J ends, which lost 4 bases and 3 bases, there was a span of 12 bases. The CDR3 loop is CASSGSSGYYGYTF. For the CDR3, the DNA is TGTGCCAGCAGTGGATCATCAGGGTACTATGGCTACACCTTC.

The CDR3: CASSKDTHYGYTF. As DNA, the CDR3 is TGTGCCAGCAGTAAGGACACACACTATGGCTACACCTTC. The rearrangement links TRBV6-2 or TRBV6-3 to TRBJ1-2, with D perhaps TRBD1 (5 bases). Per germline, CDR1 MNHEY and CDR2 SVGEGT. V lost 5 bases, J lost 3 bases, and 10 bases lay in between. The CDR3 spans 13 residues.